This T cell receptor (beta chain) comes out of a study of blood T cell repertoires in COVID-19. For the study at large: COVID-19 samples from acute and convalescent phases originated in the United States, Italy and Spain. T cells, B-cell-depleted T cells, or PBMCs supplied cDNA or gDNA.

Under the authors' procedure: It was from reference gene primer amplification that nucleated cell counts were estimated. Method: immunoSEQ multiplex PCR; TCRdb's copy keeps in-frame clones and lacks some. V and J calls and clone size follow that table, whereas D and trimming were derived from the DNA. In the table there are around 89,000 clones, approximately 88% of which are singletons. The length of the CDR3 is 15 residues. Germline V gene sequence: CDR1 SGHAT, CDR2 FQNNGV. V was pared by 5 bases and J by 5 bases, with 8 bases of the junction left unmatched. Source material: peripheral blood. The clonotype originates from a man aged 55 to 70 with acute or convalescent COVID-19. The chain combines TRBV11-2 with TRBJ2-5; 10 bases line up with TRBD2. CDR3 in DNA: TGTGCCAGCAGCCCCCTTAATAGCGGGAGGGAGACCCAGTACTTC. This translates into CASSPLNSGRETQYF.